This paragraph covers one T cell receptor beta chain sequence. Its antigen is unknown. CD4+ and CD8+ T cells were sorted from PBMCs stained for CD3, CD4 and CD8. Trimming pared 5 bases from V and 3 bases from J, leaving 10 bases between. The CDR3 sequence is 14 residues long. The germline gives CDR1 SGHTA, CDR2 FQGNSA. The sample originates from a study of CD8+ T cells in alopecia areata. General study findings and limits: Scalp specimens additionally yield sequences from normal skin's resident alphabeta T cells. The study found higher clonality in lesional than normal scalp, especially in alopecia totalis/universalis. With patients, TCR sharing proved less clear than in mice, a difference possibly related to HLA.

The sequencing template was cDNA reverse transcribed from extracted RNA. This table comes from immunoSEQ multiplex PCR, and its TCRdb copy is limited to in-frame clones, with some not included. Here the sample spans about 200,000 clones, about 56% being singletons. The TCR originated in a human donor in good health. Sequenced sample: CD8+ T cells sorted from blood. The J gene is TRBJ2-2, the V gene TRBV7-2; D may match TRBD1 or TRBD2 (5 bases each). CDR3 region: CASSRDPDTGELFF. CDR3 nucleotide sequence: TGTGCCAGCAGCCGGGACCCCGACACCGGGGAGCTGTTTTTT.